The 32 T cell receptor beta chains in this list originate from one sample, sequenced in a study of Ad26.COV2.S vaccination and SARS-CoV-2 variants. Treatment specified: approximately 18 received Ad26.COV2.S at low or high dose, single or two shots; roughly five received placebo; per-sample allocation not given. Sample collection was performed on day 63 after the first vaccine or placebo injection. Libraries were prepared by immunoSEQ multiplex PCR; TCRdb keeps only in-frame clonotypes and omits some of them. The sample holds some 410,000 clones, over 80% seen once. The source material was peripheral blood, sampled in a trial of Ad26.COV2.S vaccine versus placebo. The receptors come from a person between 18 and 60 years old who received the Ad26.COV2.S COVID-19 vaccine or a placebo.

J is TRBJ1-5 and V is TRBV18, with D maybe TRBD1 (5 bases). From germline, CDR1 is KGHSH and CDR2 LQKENI. V was cut by 4 bases and J by 0 bases, with 10 bases left in between. The CDR3 is 15 residues long. The CDR3 region has the DNA TGTGCCAGCTCACAAGAACAGGCTAGCAATCAGCCCCAGCATTTT. This encodes CASSQEQASNQPQHF.

This rearrangement joins TRBV5-6 to TRBJ1-1; D not resolved. V dropped 0 bases and J dropped 7 bases, with 7 bases sitting between them. Germline CDR1 and CDR2: SGHDT and YYEEEE. The CDR3 is made up of 12 amino acids. DNA for the CDR3: TGTGCCAGCAGCTTGGAGGGAAATGAAGCTTTCTTT. This codes for CASSLEGNEAFF.

The chain employs TRBV19 and TRBJ2-7; D may correspond to TRBD1 or TRBD2 (7 bases each). Germline V gene sequence: CDR1 LNHDA, CDR2 SQIVND (reference sequence). Trimming took off 0 bases at V and 5 bases at J, with 11 bases between the two ends. This CDR3 is built from 14 residues. In DNA form, the CDR3 reads TGTGCCAGTAGTATAGACCCAGGGGGGGACGAGCAGTACTTC. Translating it yields CASSIDPGGDEQYF.

The chain combines TRBV6-2 or TRBV6-3 with TRBJ2-1, with 9 nucleotides matching TRBD2. Trimming at V came to 0 bases and at J to 1 base, leaving 1 base not matched to a gene. CDR1 is MNHEY and CDR2 is SVGEGT in the germline V gene. This CDR3 is built from 16 residues. The CDR3 bases are TGTGCCAGCAGTTACTCACTAGCGGGTTCCTACAATGAGCAGTTCTTC. It specifies CASSYSLAGSYNEQFF.

V usage is TRBV9 and J usage is TRBJ2-1, with D possibly being TRBD1 (7 bases). The CDR3 consists of 16 residues. Germline V gene sequence: CDR1 SGDLS, CDR2 YYNGEE. V lost 0 bases and J 10 bases, leaving 20 bases between the germline ends. CDR3 DNA: TGTGCCAGCAGCGTAGAGGTCGGGCAGGGGGGAGAGGAGCAGTTCTTC. Protein: CASSVEVGQGGEEQFF.

This clone was counted once. This sequence joins TRBV2 and TRBJ1-6; TRBD1 matches at 7 bases. Germline V gene lookup returns CDR1 SNHLY and CDR2 FYNNEI. The J segment lost 6 bases and the V segment lost 6 bases, leaving 5 bases of the junction unmatched. This CDR3 has 14 amino acids. CDR3 sequence reads: CASRGGTANSPLHF. Here the CDR3 DNA reads TGTGCCAGCAGGGGGGGGACAGCTAATTCACCCCTCCACTTT.

The chain couples TRBV29-1 to TRBJ1-4, with TRBD1 matching over 8 bases. V shed 0 bases, J shed 6 bases, and the junction held 9 bases outside the gene matches. The germline CDR1 and CDR2 sequences are SQVTM and ANQGSEA. The CDR3 spans 16 residues. The CDR3 sequence: CSVEDSSGGKDEKLFF. CDR3 coding DNA: TGCAGCGTTGAAGATTCCTCAGGGGGCAAGGATGAAAAACTGTTTTTT. The whole variable domain, filled in from reference TRBV29-1 and TRBJ1-4, reads SAVISQKPSRDICQRGTSLTIQCQVDSQVTMMFWYRQQPGQSLTLIATANQGSEATYESGFVIDKFPISRPNLTFSTLTVSNMSPEDSSIYLCSVEDSSGGKDEKLFFGSGTQLSVL.

V usage is TRBV11-3 and J usage is TRBJ2-1, with 8 bases aligning to TRBD2. The germline gives CDR1 SGHNT, CDR2 YENEEA. The V segment lost 5 bases and the J segment 9 bases; nucleotides outside the gene matches: 12. The CDR3 is made up of 15 amino acids. CDR3 region: CASSRSGGPYGEQFF. Here the CDR3 DNA reads TGTGCCAGCAGCCGGAGCGGGGGCCCCTACGGTGAGCAGTTCTTC.

This clone has a single count. V is TRBV7-6 and J is TRBJ1-6; 7 nucleotides agree with TRBD1. The CDR3 is made up of 16 amino acids. Unmatched junction bases numbered 2, after V lost 3 bases and J lost 0 bases. The V gene's germline CDR1 is SGHVS and CDR2 FNYEAQ. The CDR3 nucleotides are TGTGCCAGCAGCTTGACAGGGAGCTCCTATAATTCACCCCTCCACTTT. As protein: CASSLTGSSYNSPLHF.

The chain combines TRBV10-3 with TRBJ1-1; no clear D gene. The CDR3 has 13 amino acids. Germline CDR1 reads ENHRY; CDR2 reads SYGVKD. V was clipped by 4 bases and J by 8 bases, with 14 bases between them. CDR3 residues: CAISGPFGVEAFF. The CDR3 nucleotides read TGTGCCATCAGTGGTCCGTTTGGGGTAGAAGCTTTCTTT.

J is TRBJ2-5 and V is TRBV5-8, with 7 bases matching TRBD1. The germline CDR1 and CDR2 sequences are SGHTS and YDEGEE. Trimming at V came to 0 bases and at J to 5 bases, leaving 4 bases not matched to a gene. The CDR3 is made up of 14 amino acids. The CDR3 loop is CASSLGNRGETQYF. The CDR3 DNA reads TGTGCCAGCAGCTTGGGGAACAGGGGCGAGACCCAGTACTTC.

This clone has only one observation. The genes are TRBV14 and TRBJ2-6, with a weak D call TRBD2 (5 bases). Trimming shortened V by 1 base and J by 0 bases, and 16 bases separated the two germline ends. The CDR3 consists of 19 residues. Germline V gene lookup returns CDR1 SGHDN and CDR2 FVKESK. In DNA form, the CDR3 reads TGTGCCAGCAGCCAAGGATGGCCGGGAATCGGCTCTGGGGCCAACGTCCTGACTTTC. Amino acid sequence: CASSQGWPGIGSGANVLTF.

This sequence joins TRBV5-1 and TRBJ2-2; D is tentatively TRBD1 or TRBD2 (5 bases each). Trimming shortened V by 0 bases and J by 4 bases, and 16 bases separated the two germline ends. There are 17 residues in the CDR3. Germline V CDR1 and CDR2: SGHRS, YFSETQ. The CDR3 is CASSLATGTTSTGELFF. CDR3 in DNA: TGCGCCAGCAGCTTGGCTACCGGGACCACGTCCACCGGGGAGCTGTTTTTT.

This clone showed up just once. This rearrangement joins TRBV4-3 to TRBJ2-1; no firm D call. Germline V CDR1 and CDR2: LGHNA, YSLEER. CDR3 length: 15 residues. V lost 4 bases and J lost 6, with 16 bases in between. CDR3 amino acids: CASSPSVGWGNEQFF. The CDR3 nucleotides are TGCGCCAGCAGCCCTAGTGTAGGGTGGGGCAATGAGCAGTTCTTC.

This chain connects TRBV30 to TRBJ1-3; no reliable D call. This CDR3 is 14 amino acids long. V lost 2 bases and J 0 bases, leaving 8 bases between the germline ends. Germline CDR1 is GTSNPN and CDR2 is SVGIG (reference sequence). Here the CDR3 reads CAWSKYNSGNTIYF. The CDR3 DNA reads TGTGCCTGGAGTAAATATAACTCTGGAAACACCATATATTTT.

The V gene is TRBV7-2, the J gene TRBJ2-7; 7 bases map to TRBD2. Germline trimming cut 1 base from V and 2 bases from J; bases unmatched to any gene: 5. The CDR3 loop spans 15 amino acids. Looked up from germline, CDR1 is SGHTA and CDR2 is FQGNSA. This CDR3 is CASSLVSGGTYEQYF. CDR3 coding DNA: TGTGCCAGCAGCTTAGTGTCGGGGGGTACCTACGAGCAGTACTTC.

The genes are TRBV18 and TRBJ1-3; no clear D gene. Germline V gene sequence: CDR1 KGHSH, CDR2 LQKENI. Trimming left V 8 bases short and J 8 bases short, with 13 bases between. The CDR3 length is 12 residues. CDR3: CASRTDGDTIYF. The CDR3 DNA reads as TGTGCCAGCCGGACGGATGGGGACACCATATATTTT.

This chain links TRBV12-5 with TRBJ2-2, with TRBD1 identical over 7 bases. The V and J ends lost 10 bases and 2 bases, in that order; junction bases with no gene match: 4. The V gene's germline CDR1 is LGHNT and CDR2 FRNRAP. The CDR3 loop spans 13 amino acids. CDR3 sequence (DNA): TGTGCTATGGGGGACAGCAACACCGGGGAGCTGTTTTTT. Translated: CAMGDSNTGELFF.

The chain combines TRBV10-2 with TRBJ1-2; maybe TRBD1 (5 bases). This CDR3 spans 12 amino acids. The germline CDR1 and CDR2 sequences are WSHSY and SAAADI. V was pared by 3 bases and J by 7 bases, with 9 bases between. Written as DNA, the CDR3 is TGCGCCAGCAGTGACAGGGCCTTTGGCTACACCTTC. Its translation is CASSDRAFGYTF.

V and J are TRBV6-2 or TRBV6-3 and TRBJ1-2; unclear D gene. Germline V gene sequence: CDR1 MNHEY, CDR2 SVGEGT. The CDR3 totals 16 residues. Trimming took off 6 bases at V and 0 bases at J, with 17 bases between the two ends. CDR3 protein: CASSSTNRAANYGYTF. CDR3 coding DNA: TGTGCCAGCAGCTCAACCAACCGAGCCGCTAACTATGGCTACACCTTC.

As for this clone: The sample holds other DNA sequences that translate to the same CDR3. This sequence joins TRBV11-2 and TRBJ2-5; D perhaps matches TRBD1 (6 bases). Germline V gene lookup returns CDR1 SGHAT and CDR2 FQNNGV. V lost 5 bases and J 0 bases, leaving 10 bases between the germline ends. The CDR3 runs 14 residues. The CDR3 bases are TGTGCCAGCAGCCTAGGACAGTACCAAGAGACCCAGTACTTC. Its translation is CASSLGQYQETQYF.

This clone was recorded a few times. V is TRBV2 and J is TRBJ1-1; maybe TRBD1 (6 bases). The CDR3 is made up of 13 amino acids. From germline, CDR1 is SNHLY and CDR2 FYNNEI. Trimming removed 6 bases from V and 0 bases from J, with 8 bases in between. This CDR3 reads CASRQGMNTEAFF. CDR3 sequence (DNA): TGTGCCAGCAGACAGGGAATGAACACTGAAGCTTTCTTT.

V and J are TRBV7-9 and TRBJ2-2; unclear D gene. Looked up from germline, CDR1 is SEHNR and CDR2 is FQNEAQ (reference sequence). V lost 1 base to trimming and J lost 0 bases, with 12 bases between them. This CDR3 has 17 amino acids. The CDR3 region is CASSLVYDGPNTGELFF. The DNA of the CDR3 is TGTGCCAGCAGCTTAGTTTACGACGGACCGAACACCGGGGAGCTGTTTTTT.

The J gene is TRBJ2-6, the V gene TRBV6-1, with 9 bases lining up with TRBD1. The germline V gene encodes CDR1 MNHNS and CDR2 SASEGT. V shed 2 bases, J shed 4 bases, and the junction held 9 bases outside the gene matches. The CDR3 loop spans 18 amino acids. Written as DNA, the CDR3 is TGTGCCAGCAGTGAAAGGGGGACAGGGCCCCAAGGGGCCAACGTCCTGACTTTC. It specifies CASSERGTGPQGANVLTF.

This chain joins TRBV4-3 and TRBJ2-5, with a tentative D call TRBD2 (5 bases). CDR1 LGHNA and CDR2 YSLEER come from the germline V gene. The CDR3 has 15 amino acids. The germline V and J ends were trimmed by 2 bases and 1 base, with 11 bases remaining between them. The CDR3 sequence: CASSQTSSIQETQYF. For the CDR3, the DNA is TGCGCCAGCAGCCAAACCTCTAGCATCCAAGAGACCCAGTACTTC.

CDR3 nucleotide sequence: TGCGCCAGCAGAGCAGACATAGGGTGGTACGAGCAGTACTTC. Its translation: CASRADIGWYEQYF. The genes are TRBV5-1 and TRBJ2-7, with D unclear. The CDR3 has 14 residues. Germline V gives CDR1 SGHRS, CDR2 YFSETQ. Trimming shortened V by 5 bases and J by 4 bases, and 16 bases separated the two germline ends.

This chain uses TRBV12-3 or TRBV12-4 with TRBJ1-1; D gene ambiguous. Between the trimmed V and J ends, which lost 7 bases and 7 bases, there was a span of 13 bases. The CDR3 covers 12 residues. CDR3 sequence reads: CASTKFPVEAFF. CDR3 nucleotide sequence: TGTGCCAGCACTAAATTCCCGGTTGAAGCTTTCTTT.

This sequence joins TRBV9 and TRBJ1-3; D is possibly TRBD1 (5 bases). Deletions cut 4 bases from V and 4 bases from J, with 12 bases between. This CDR3 region has 14 residues. Per germline, CDR1 SGDLS and CDR2 YYNGEE. DNA of the CDR3: TGTGCCAGCAGCAGCCGGGACCGCGGAAACACCATATATTTT. This codes for CASSSRDRGNTIYF. Looking up the rest from reference TRBV9 and TRBJ1-3 gives the full variable domain: DSGVTQTPKHLITATGQRVTLRCSPRSGDLSVYWYQQSLDQGLQFLIQYYNGEERAKGNILERFSAQQFPDLHSELNLSSLELGDSALYFCASSSRDRGNTIYFGEGSWLTVV.

V gene TRBV5-4 combines with J gene TRBJ2-5; D perhaps matches TRBD2 (6 bases). The V gene lost 7 bases and the J gene lost 4 bases, with 14 bases spanning the gap. The CDR3 consists of 13 residues. CDR1 SGHNT and CDR2 YYREEE come from the germline V gene (reference sequence). CDR3 region: CASSWVGGETQYF. The CDR3 DNA reads TGTGCCAGCTCTTGGGTGGGGGGAGAGACCCAGTACTTC.

This chain links TRBV5-3 with TRBJ2-2; 10 bases map to TRBD2. TRBV5-3 is designated an ORF whose function remains uncertain. The J segment lost 6 bases and the V segment lost 3 bases, leaving 14 bases of the junction unmatched. The CDR3 is made up of 18 amino acids. CDR3 sequence reads: CARSSSVEAGGTPGELFF. DNA for the CDR3: TGTGCCAGAAGCTCCTCGGTCGAAGCGGGGGGGACCCCCGGGGAGCTGTTTTTT.

V gene TRBV3-1 (or the pseudogene TRBV3-2) combines with J gene TRBJ2-2; D is perhaps TRBD1 or TRBD2 (5 bases each). The CDR3 length is 14 residues. V gave up 1 base and J gave up 5 bases, with 8 bases separating them. CDR1 is LGHDT, CDR2 YNNKEL, per germline (reference sequence). Written as DNA, the CDR3 is TGTGCCAGCAGCCAAGTCGGGGCAACCGGGGAGCTGTTTTTT. Protein sequence: CASSQVGATGELFF.

The rearrangement uses TRBV2 and TRBJ1-2, with D unresolved. Trimming pared 3 bases from V and 4 bases from J, leaving 9 bases between. The CDR3 extends over 13 amino acids. The germline CDR1 and CDR2 sequences are SNHLY and FYNNEI. This CDR3 reads CASSESGSYGYTF. CDR3 DNA: TGTGCCAGCAGTGAGTCGGGGTCCTATGGCTACACCTTC.